The sequence of this TCR beta chain was determined in a study of regulatory T cells in long-lasting Graves disease. Study findings and constraints: Persistent Graves' disease cases displayed lower TCR diversity than newly diagnosed ones.

Deletions cut 4 bases from V and 0 bases from J, with 13 bases between. Germline V gives CDR1 SQVTM, CDR2 ANQGSEA. This CDR3 spans 15 amino acids. Investigators prepared the TCR beta libraries by applying iRepertoire HTBI primers and Arm-PCR of CDR3 regions. Each CDR3 protein gets one entry after TCRdb re-called the multiplex PCR reads with MiXCR. The repertoire holds hundreds of thousands of distinct CDR3 sequences, with about a sixth as singletons. The sample's time point: newly diagnosed GD, antithyroid drugs for less than 3 months. TCR sequences were obtained from RNA taken from PBMCs. This clonotype came up a few times. Its cognate antigen is unknown. The sample was also linked to a second study, of T cells in Graves' hyperthyroidism and ophthalmopathy. As reported in that work: Among the patients, aged 18 to 65, hyperthyroidism was newly diagnosed and had lasted under 2 months. Using the HTBI primer set, a first-round RT-PCR was run on the TCR CDR3.

V and J are TRBV29-1 and TRBJ2-1; no reliable D call. This sample comprised peripheral blood mononuclear cells (PBMCs), obtained at new diagnosis, from a patient treated with antithyroid drugs. This sequence was found in a woman in her thirties with Graves disease. CDR3 in DNA: TGCAGCGTTGTTTTCGGGTTAAGCTCCTACAATGAGCAGTTCTTC. Translated, it gives CSVVFGLSSYNEQFF.